The entry that follows covers one T cell receptor (beta chain) sequence. This sample was taken from a study of OX40 agonist ivuxolimab in advanced cancers. The protocol was immunoSEQ multiplex PCR, while the TCRdb copy is restricted to in-frame clones and leaves out a portion. The data show some 99,000 clones, with roughly 80% seen just once and approximately 1.5% held by the top ten. Germline V CDR1 and CDR2: SGHVS, FNYEAQ. This CDR3 contains 17 residues. Trimming took 4 bases from V and 0 from J; bases not matched to a gene: 8. The chain uses TRBV7-6 and TRBJ1-1; 10 bases are shared with TRBD1. The input for sequencing was CD4+ or CD8+ T cells sorted from blood, taken in a trial of the OX40 agonist ivuxolimab. The clonotype originates from an adult with an advanced solid tumor such as melanoma, head and neck, liver or kidney cancer. The CDR3 loop is CASSYRTGGAMNTEAFF. The CDR3, as DNA: TGTGCCAGCAGCTACCGGACAGGGGGGGCCATGAACACTGAAGCTTTCTTT.